One sample yielded the 29 T cell receptor beta chains listed below, sequenced in a study of cytomegalovirus exposure and HLA in healthy donors. The primer mix had 60 Vbeta and 13 Jbeta primers. The protocol was immunoSEQ multiplex PCR, while the TCRdb copy is restricted to in-frame clones and leaves out a portion. The sample consists of some 120,000 clones, 70% of them appearing once. Input material: PBMCs. These receptor sequences come from a man aged 25-45 years in good health and CMV-seropositive.

The chain combines TRBV9 with TRBJ2-6; weak D call: TRBD2 (6 bases). There are 18 residues in the CDR3. Germline V gives CDR1 SGDLS, CDR2 YYNGEE. Between the trimmed V and J ends, which lost 4 bases and 0 bases, there was a span of 17 bases. The CDR3 is CASSPMGGLDSGANVLTF. The CDR3 DNA is TGTGCCAGCAGCCCGATGGGGGGTTTGGACTCTGGGGCCAACGTCCTGACTTTC. Drawing the rest from reference TRBV9 and TRBJ2-6, the complete variable domain is DSGVTQTPKHLITATGQRVTLRCSPRSGDLSVYWYQQSLDQGLQFLIQYYNGEERAKGNILERFSAQQFPDLHSELNLSSLELGDSALYFCASSPMGGLDSGANVLTFGAGSRLTVL.

The chain employs TRBV29-1 and TRBJ2-1, with 11 bases fitting TRBD2. Germline V gene lookup returns CDR1 SQVTM and CDR2 ANQGSEA. Trimming removed 0 bases from V and 8 bases from J; junction bases left unmatched: 6. The CDR3 covers 15 residues. The CDR3: CSVEEASGRNDEQFF. CDR3 sequence (DNA): TGCAGCGTTGAAGAGGCTAGCGGGAGGAACGATGAGCAGTTCTTC.

The genes are TRBV6-6 and TRBJ1-2; D is undetermined. Trimming cost V 6 bases and J 3 bases, with 17 bases left between them. Looked up from germline, CDR1 is MNHNY and CDR2 is SVGAGI (reference sequence). The CDR3 runs 15 residues. The CDR3 protein is CASSYVREGDYGYTF. DNA of the CDR3: TGTGCCAGCAGCTACGTGAGGGAGGGCGACTATGGCTACACCTTC.

This clone was seen a handful of times. This chain joins TRBV5-4 and TRBJ2-2, with 9 bases aligning to TRBD1. This CDR3 is 14 amino acids long. Trimming took 3 bases from V and 7 from J; bases not matched to a gene: 4. Germline-derived CDR1 and CDR2 are SGHNT and YYREEE (reference sequence). The CDR3, as DNA: TGTGCCAGCAGCTGGGGACAGGGAAACGGGGAGCTGTTTTTT. Encoded protein: CASSWGQGNGELFF.

This chain connects TRBV7-2 to TRBJ1-1, with TRBD1 as a possible D gene (5 bases). This CDR3 has 14 amino acids. CDR1 is SGHTA, CDR2 FQGNSA, per germline. Deletions cut 6 bases from V and 3 bases from J, with 14 bases between. For the CDR3, the DNA is TGTGCCAGCAGTTTCACAGGTCATGACACTGAAGCTTTCTTT. Its translation is CASSFTGHDTEAFF.

The chain couples TRBV30 to TRBJ1-3, with D hard to call. The CDR3 extends over 13 amino acids. Trimming pared 4 bases from V and 0 bases from J, leaving 7 bases between. Germline loops: CDR1 GTSNPN, CDR2 SVGIG (reference sequence). CDR3 in DNA: TGTGCCTGGACTAAACCCTCTGGAAACACCATATATTTT. Protein product: CAWTKPSGNTIYF.

The rearrangement joins TRBV5-3 to TRBJ2-3; weak D call: TRBD2 (5 bases). TRBV5-3 is classed as an ORF, of uncertain function. The CDR3 loop spans 15 amino acids. Trimming removed 8 bases at V and 4 bases at J, with 20 bases between. The CDR3 sequence is CASVSYRGQADTQYF. The CDR3 nucleotides are TGTGCCAGCGTCTCGTATCGCGGGCAGGCAGATACGCAGTATTTT.

This clone was seen only once. The chain recombines TRBV9 with TRBJ2-5; 10 bases agree with TRBD1. Germline loops: CDR1 SGDLS, CDR2 YYNGEE. J was trimmed by 7 bases and V by 5 bases; bases with no gene match: 5. CDR3 length: 13 amino acids. CDR3 loop: CASRGQGGATQYF. The DNA of the CDR3 is TGTGCCAGCAGAGGACAGGGGGGGGCGACCCAGTACTTC.

The V call is TRBV6-6, the J call TRBJ2-1; 7 bases agree with TRBD1. Germline CDR1 is MNHNY and CDR2 is SVGAGI (reference sequence). Germline trimming cut 5 bases from V and 5 bases from J; bases unmatched to any gene: 6. The CDR3 has 14 amino acids. The CDR3 nucleotides read TGTGCCAGCAGTCACGGACAGGCGAACAATGAGCAGTTCTTC. It translates to CASSHGQANNEQFF.

V is TRBV7-6 and J is TRBJ2-3; 10 bases fit TRBD1. Losses at the gene ends were 5 bases for V and 4 bases for J; bases not matched to a gene: 3. The germline V gene has CDR1 SGHVS and CDR2 FNYEAQ. The CDR3 loop spans 14 amino acids. In DNA, the CDR3 is TGTGCCAGCAGCCTGACAGGGGGCGCAGATACGCAGTATTTT. Protein product: CASSLTGGADTQYF.

This clone was picked up a small number of times. V and J are TRBV19 and TRBJ2-7; 9 nucleotides agree with TRBD1. Germline CDR1 LNHDA, CDR2 SQIVND (reference sequence). Trimming cost V 5 bases and J 3 bases; bases outside gene matches: 8. The CDR3 contains 15 residues. CDR3 residues: CASSSLRDRVYEQYF. The CDR3 DNA is TGTGCCAGTAGTTCCCTCCGGGACAGGGTCTACGAGCAGTACTTC.

The chain employs TRBV15 and TRBJ2-5; D not certain. Trimming took off 0 bases at V and 6 bases at J, with 17 bases between the two ends. The CDR3 consists of 16 residues. Germline assignment: CDR1 LNHNV and CDR2 YYDKDF (reference sequence). CDR3 amino acids: CATSRDRPPRVKTQYF. CDR3 DNA sequence: TGTGCCACCAGCAGAGATCGGCCCCCCCGGGTGAAGACCCAGTACTTC.

The CDR3 nucleotides are TGTGCCAGCTCGGACAGGGGGAATTCACCCCTCCACTTT. Amino acids: CASSDRGNSPLHF. V is TRBV6-1 and J is TRBJ1-6; TRBD1 aligns across 10 bases. The CDR3 has 13 amino acids. Per germline, CDR1 MNHNS and CDR2 SASEGT. V shed 8 bases and J 7 bases; nucleotides not matched to a gene: 2.

The J gene is TRBJ2-2, the V gene TRBV2; D possibly corresponds to TRBD1 (6 bases). Trimming pared 8 bases from V and 10 bases from J, leaving 17 bases between. There are 13 residues in the CDR3. Germline lookup yields CDR1 SNHLY and CDR2 FYNNEI. The DNA for the CDR3 is TGTGCCAGCCGGCAACAGGGTCAAGAGGAGCTGTTTTTT. The encoded protein is CASRQQGQEELFF. Combining the CDR3 with reference TRBV2 and TRBJ2-2 gives the whole variable domain EPEVTQTPSHQVTQMGQEVILRCVPISNHLYFYWYRQILGQKVEFLVSFYNNEISEKSEIFDDQFSVERPDGSNFTLKIRSTKLEDSAMYFCASRQQGQEELFFGEGSRLTVL.

This clone came up once. DNA for the CDR3: TGTGCCAGCAGCCCGATGGGAGCGGGCGAGCAGTACGTC. Amino acid sequence: CASSPMGAGEQYV. The V call is TRBV5-6, the J call TRBJ2-7; TRBD2 is a possible D gene (6 bases). Trimming shortened V by 4 bases and J by 6 bases, and 14 bases separated the two germline ends. This CDR3 region has 13 residues. Germline CDR1 is SGHDT and CDR2 is YYEEEE.

This clone has a handful of counts. This chain uses TRBV5-1 with TRBJ2-6; the match to TRBD1 covers 8 bases. Unmatched junction bases numbered 17, after V lost 1 base and J lost 2 bases. Germline CDR1 reads SGHRS; CDR2 reads YFSETQ. The CDR3 is 21 residues long. The CDR3 here is CASSLYRTGQGKVAGANVLTF. CDR3 bases: TGCGCCAGCAGCTTGTACCGTACAGGACAGGGTAAGGTGGCTGGGGCCAACGTCCTGACTTTC.

The sample holds a few counts of this clone. The CDR3 loop is CASSRGTANTGELFF. CDR3 bases: TGTGCCAGCAGCCGCGGGACAGCGAACACCGGGGAGCTGTTTTTT. V and J are TRBV6-6 and TRBJ2-2; perhaps TRBD1 as D (7 bases). CDR1 and CDR2 (germline): MNHNY, SVGAGI (reference sequence). The CDR3 runs 15 residues. V was shortened by 6 bases and J by 0 bases, with 11 bases between the two germline ends.

The rearrangement links TRBV14 to TRBJ1-2, with D perhaps TRBD1 (6 bases). The CDR3 sequence is 20 residues long. The germline V gene encodes CDR1 SGHDN and CDR2 FVKESK. The V and J ends lost 0 bases and 2 bases respectively, with 25 bases between them. This CDR3 reads CASSQEGREDRTGFNYGYTF. In DNA, the CDR3 is TGTGCCAGCAGCCAAGAGGGGAGGGAGGACCGTACAGGGTTCAACTATGGCTACACCTTC.

In this sample, this clone turned up a few times. The DNA of the CDR3 is TGTGCCAGTAGTAGCGGGAGTAAGGGCACAGATACGCAGTATTTT. Translation: CASSSGSKGTDTQYF. This chain connects TRBV19 to TRBJ2-3, with 7 positions matching TRBD2. In germline, CDR1 is LNHDA, CDR2 SQIVND (reference sequence). The ends lost 4 bases at V and 1 base at J; junction bases unmatched: 5. This CDR3 has 15 amino acids.

This chain connects TRBV9 to TRBJ2-7; possible D gene TRBD2, 7 bases. Trimming left V 2 bases short and J 3 bases short, with 18 bases between. CDR3 length: 16 amino acids. In germline, CDR1 is SGDLS, CDR2 YYNGEE. The CDR3 DNA reads TGTGCCAGCAGCGTGGGGGCGGGGGCTCGCTTCTACGAGCAGTACTTC. Encoded protein: CASSVGAGARFYEQYF.

This clone was seen just once. The V and J genes are TRBV5-1 and TRBJ2-7; TRBD1 agrees at 7 bases. The CDR3 covers 14 residues. The germline V gene encodes CDR1 SGHRS and CDR2 YFSETQ. The ends lost 1 base at V and 4 bases at J; junction bases unmatched: 5. The CDR3 region has the DNA TGCGCCAGCAGCTTGCCACAGGGGAATTACGAGCAGTACTTC. Residues: CASSLPQGNYEQYF.

The chain uses TRBV27 and TRBJ2-1; D perhaps matches TRBD2 (7 bases). The CDR3 length is 17 residues. V shed 0 bases and J shed 6 bases, with 18 bases lying between them. CDR1 MNHEY and CDR2 SMNVEV come from the germline V gene (reference sequence). DNA for the CDR3: TGTGCCAGCAGTTTATCGGGGGGGCGAATATGGCCCAATGAGCAGTTCTTC. Residues: CASSLSGGRIWPNEQFF.

The rearrangement uses TRBV28 and TRBJ1-1; 10 bases fit TRBD1. The germline gives CDR1 MDHEN, CDR2 SYDVKM. Trimming at V came to 6 bases and at J to 2 bases, leaving 12 bases not matched to a gene. This CDR3 is built from 17 residues. The CDR3: CASSRQGAWTRNTEAFF. CDR3 in DNA: TGTGCCAGCAGCCGACAGGGGGCTTGGACCCGAAACACTGAAGCTTTCTTT.

This sequence joins TRBV7-8 and TRBJ1-1; 8 positions agree with TRBD1. The CDR3 is 17 residues long. V lost 0 bases, J lost 4 bases, and 10 bases stayed unmatched. CDR1 and CDR2 from the germline V gene are SGHVS and FQNEAQ. This CDR3 is CASSLALTGAPFTEAFF. The CDR3 nucleotides are TGTGCCAGCAGCTTAGCTTTGACAGGGGCCCCCTTCACTGAAGCTTTCTTT.

This chain links TRBV5-1 with TRBJ2-3; TRBD2 aligns across 9 bases. Trimming at V came to 1 base and at J to 4 bases, leaving 7 bases not matched to a gene. This CDR3 region has 16 residues. Germline V gene sequence: CDR1 SGHRS, CDR2 YFSETQ. CDR3 sequence reads: CASSLRGGRASDTQYF. For the CDR3, the DNA is TGCGCCAGCAGCTTGCGGGGCGGGAGGGCGTCAGATACGCAGTATTTT.

V is TRBV5-4 and J is TRBJ2-7, with TRBD2 identical over 10 bases. The CDR3 loop spans 19 amino acids. V trimming: 0 bases; J trimming: 7 bases; junction bases outside the gene matches: 19. CDR1 is SGHNT and CDR2 is YYREEE in the germline V gene (reference sequence). CDR3 in amino acids: CASSLERGGGSQQLGEQYF. CDR3 sequence (DNA): TGTGCCAGCAGCTTGGAGCGGGGGGGCGGTAGCCAACAGTTAGGAGAGCAGTACTTC.

This chain links TRBV27 with TRBJ1-2; no clear D. Germline CDR1 reads MNHEY; CDR2 reads SMNVEV (reference sequence). With 2 bases removed from V and 1 base from J, the gap between germline ends came to 14 bases. The length of the CDR3 is 16 residues. In DNA, the CDR3 is TGTGCCAGCAGTTTAATCGGAGGGCGAATTAACTATGGCTACACCTTC. Its protein is CASSLIGGRINYGYTF.

For the CDR3, the DNA is TGTGCCAGCAGCGTCGGCCAGGGGGTCACTGAAGCTTTCTTT. Its protein is CASSVGQGVTEAFF. V is TRBV9 and J is TRBJ1-1; TRBD1 aligns across 7 bases. The J segment lost 4 bases and the V segment lost 2 bases, leaving 5 bases of the junction unmatched. The CDR3 runs 14 residues. CDR1 SGDLS and CDR2 YYNGEE come from the germline V gene.

The chain uses TRBV21-1 and TRBJ2-3; the table's D call of TRBD2 was not tested on the DNA. TRBV21-1 is flagged as a pseudogene. This CDR3 spans 20 amino acids. The CDR3 nucleotides read TGTGCCAGCAGCAAAGAAACGACTAGCGGGAAAGGTCAACCCACAGATACGCAGTATTTT. Translation: CASSKETTSGKGQPTDTQYF.